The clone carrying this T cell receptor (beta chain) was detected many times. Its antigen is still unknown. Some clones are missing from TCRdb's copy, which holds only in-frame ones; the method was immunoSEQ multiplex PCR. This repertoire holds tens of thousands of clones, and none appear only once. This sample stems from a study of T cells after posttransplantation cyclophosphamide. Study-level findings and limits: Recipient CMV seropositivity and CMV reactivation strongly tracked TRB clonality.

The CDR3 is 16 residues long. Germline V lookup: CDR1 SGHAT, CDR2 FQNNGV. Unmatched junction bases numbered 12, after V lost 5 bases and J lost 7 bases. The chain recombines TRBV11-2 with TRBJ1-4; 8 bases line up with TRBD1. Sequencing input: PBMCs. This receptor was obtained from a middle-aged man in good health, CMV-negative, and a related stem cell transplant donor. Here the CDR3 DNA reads TGTGCCAGCAGCCTGTCGGGTGGACAGGGTTTTGAAAAACTGTTTTTT. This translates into CASSLSGGQGFEKLFF.